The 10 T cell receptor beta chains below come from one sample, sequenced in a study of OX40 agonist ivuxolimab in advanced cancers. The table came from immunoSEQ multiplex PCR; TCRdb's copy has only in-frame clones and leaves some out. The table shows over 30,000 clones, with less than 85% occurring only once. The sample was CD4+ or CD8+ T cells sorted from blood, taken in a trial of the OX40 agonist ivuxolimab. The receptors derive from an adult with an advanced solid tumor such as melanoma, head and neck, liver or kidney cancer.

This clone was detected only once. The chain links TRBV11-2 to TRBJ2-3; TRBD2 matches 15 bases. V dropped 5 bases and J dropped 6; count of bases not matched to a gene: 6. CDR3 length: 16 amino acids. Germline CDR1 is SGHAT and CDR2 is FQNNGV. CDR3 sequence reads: CASSIGLAGGWDTQYF. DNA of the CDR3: TGTGCCAGCAGCATTGGACTAGCGGGGGGGTGGGATACGCAGTATTTT.

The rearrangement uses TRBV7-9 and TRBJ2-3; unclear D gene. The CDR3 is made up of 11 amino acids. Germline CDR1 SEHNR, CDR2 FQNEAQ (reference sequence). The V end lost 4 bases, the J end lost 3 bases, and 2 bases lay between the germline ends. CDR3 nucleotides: TGTGCCAGCAGCTCAACAGATACGCAGTATTTT. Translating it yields CASSSTDTQYF.

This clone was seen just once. This CDR3 is CAGGEGQGGGGNQPQHF. The CDR3 DNA is TGTGCCGGCGGCGAAGGACAGGGGGGCGGGGGCAATCAGCCCCAGCATTTT. The V call is TRBV10-3, the J call TRBJ1-5, with TRBD1 matching over 10 bases. This CDR3 comprises 17 residues. CDR1 ENHRY and CDR2 SYGVKD come from the germline V gene. V gave up 11 bases and J gave up 2 bases; unmatched junction bases: 15.

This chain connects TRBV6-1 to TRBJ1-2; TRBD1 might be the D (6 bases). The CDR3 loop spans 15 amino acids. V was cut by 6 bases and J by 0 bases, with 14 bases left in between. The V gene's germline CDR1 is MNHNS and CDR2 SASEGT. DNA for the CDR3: TGTGCCAGCAGAGATAGGACAGTAGCTAACTATGGCTACACCTTC. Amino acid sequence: CASRDRTVANYGYTF.

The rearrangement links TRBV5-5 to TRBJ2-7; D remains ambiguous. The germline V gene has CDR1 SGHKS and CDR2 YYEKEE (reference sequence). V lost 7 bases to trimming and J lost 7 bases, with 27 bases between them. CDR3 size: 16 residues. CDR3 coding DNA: TGTGCCAGCTTTCCCTCCGGGTTCCGCGTTGTGGGGGAGCAGTACTTC. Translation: CASFPSGFRVVGEQYF.

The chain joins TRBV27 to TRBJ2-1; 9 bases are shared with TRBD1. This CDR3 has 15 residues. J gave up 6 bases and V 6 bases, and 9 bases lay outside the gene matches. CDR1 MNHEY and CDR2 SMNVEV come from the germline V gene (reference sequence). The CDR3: CASSRAGTGSNEQFF. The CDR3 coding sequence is TGTGCCAGCAGCCGAGCCGGGACAGGGTCCAATGAGCAGTTCTTC.

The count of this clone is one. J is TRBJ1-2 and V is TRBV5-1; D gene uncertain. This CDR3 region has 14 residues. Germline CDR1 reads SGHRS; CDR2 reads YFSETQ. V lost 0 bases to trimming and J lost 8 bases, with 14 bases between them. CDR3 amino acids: CASSLAEGQKGYTF. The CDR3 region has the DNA TGCGCCAGCAGCTTGGCCGAAGGCCAAAAGGGCTACACCTTC.

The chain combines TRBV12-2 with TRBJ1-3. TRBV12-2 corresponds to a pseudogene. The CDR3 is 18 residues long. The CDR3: CASRLDSWGTGVGNTIYF. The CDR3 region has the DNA TGTGCAAGTCGCTTAGATTCCTGGGGCACGGGGGTAGGAAACACCATATATTTT.

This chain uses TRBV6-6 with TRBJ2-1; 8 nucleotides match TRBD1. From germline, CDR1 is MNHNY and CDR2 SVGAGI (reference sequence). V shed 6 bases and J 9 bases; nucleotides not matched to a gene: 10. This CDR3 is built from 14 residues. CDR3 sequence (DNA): TGTGCCAGCAGCCCCGGACAGGGTAGCAGTGAGCAGTTCTTC. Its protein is CASSPGQGSSEQFF.

CDR3 DNA sequence: TGTGCCAGCACCCGTCTAGTAAGCACAGATACGCAGTATTTT. Translation: CASTRLVSTDTQYF. The V and J genes are TRBV9 and TRBJ2-3; the D is unclear. V was shortened by 6 bases and J by 0 bases, with 11 bases between the two germline ends. CDR3 length: 14 residues. CDR1 is SGDLS, CDR2 YYNGEE, per germline.